This T cell receptor (beta chain) was captured in a study of blood T cell repertoires in COVID-19. Study at large: Samples of COVID-19 (acute and convalescent) were obtained from the United States, Italy and Spain. The cDNA or gDNA used as material had been derived from T cells, B-cell-depleted T cells, or PBMCs.

The CDR3 is 14 residues long. Original analysis: Nucleated cell counts were estimated from reference gene primer amplification. Libraries were prepared by immunoSEQ multiplex PCR; TCRdb keeps only in-frame clonotypes and omits some of them. The D gene and trimming were derived from the DNA, and the V and J assignments and clone size from that table. The repertoire holds some 98,000 clones, with around 80% as singletons. The gene calls are TRBV12-2 and TRBJ1-1. TRBV12-2 is assigned pseudogene status. The sequencing sample was made of peripheral blood. The clonotype comes from a human donor in a cohort sampled during active COVID-19. CDR3 nucleotide sequence: TGTGCAAGTCGCGTCCGGACGGGAGACACTGAAGCTTTCTTT. As protein: CASRVRTGDTEAFF.